One sample yielded the 27 T cell receptor beta chains listed below, sequenced in a study of shared clonotypes between healthy human individuals. Libraries were prepared by immunoSEQ multiplex PCR; TCRdb keeps only in-frame clonotypes and omits some of them. In the table there are more than 2,000,000 clones, roughly 92% of which are singletons. Sequenced: naive CD4+ T cells sorted from blood. Subset given: CD45RA+ positively selected. These receptors all stem from a young man in good health.

V and J are TRBV11-1 and TRBJ1-3; D unresolved. Germline CDR1 and CDR2: SGHAT and FQDESV (reference sequence). V lost 5 bases and J 8 bases, leaving 10 bases between the germline ends. This CDR3 contains 12 residues. The CDR3 DNA reads as TGTGCCAGCAGCGCTAACCGGGACACCATATATTTT. It codes for CASSANRDTIYF.

V and J are TRBV30 and TRBJ1-3; D might be TRBD1 (6 bases). The CDR3 length is 15 residues. Germline lookup yields CDR1 GTSNPN and CDR2 SVGIG (reference sequence). The ends were cut back, 0 bases at V and 4 bases at J, with 13 bases in the middle. CDR3 in DNA: TGTGCCTGGAGTGTACAGGGAGTGTCCGGAAACACCATATATTTT. This gives the protein CAWSVQGVSGNTIYF.

The chain couples TRBV27 to TRBJ1-1; D possibly corresponds to TRBD1 (5 bases). V shed 4 bases and J shed 0 bases, with 9 bases lying between them. This CDR3 has 14 amino acids. Germline values: CDR1 MNHEY, CDR2 SMNVEV (reference sequence). The CDR3 nucleotides are TGTGCCAGCAGTTCGAGGACAATGAACACTGAAGCTTTCTTT. It yields the protein CASSSRTMNTEAFF.

The chain joins TRBV28 to TRBJ2-1; D might be TRBD2 (6 bases). The CDR3 is made up of 16 amino acids. Trimming pared 5 bases from V and 6 bases from J, leaving 20 bases between. In germline, CDR1 is MDHEN, CDR2 SYDVKM. CDR3 in amino acids: CASSGKRAESVNEQFF. The CDR3 DNA reads as TGTGCCAGCAGTGGAAAGCGGGCTGAGAGTGTCAATGAGCAGTTCTTC.

The V and J genes are TRBV5-8 and TRBJ1-4; a weak D match, TRBD1 (5 bases). The CDR3 is 15 amino acids. Between the trimmed V and J ends, which lost 0 bases and 7 bases, there was a span of 13 bases. Germline CDR1 and CDR2: SGHTS and YDEGEE. The CDR3 region has the DNA TGTGCCAGCAGCTTGGCCATAAGGGGATTTGAAAAACTGTTTTTT. Translation gives CASSLAIRGFEKLFF. Together with reference TRBV5-8 and TRBJ1-4, the CDR3 gives the full variable domain: EAGVTQSPTHLIKTRGQQATLRCSPISGHTSVYWYQQALGLGLQFLLWYDEGEERNRGNFPPRFSGRQFPNYSSELNVNALELEDSALYLCASSLAIRGFEKLFFGSGTQLSVL.

The V and J genes are TRBV7-5 and TRBJ2-7; TRBD2 is the table's D call and was not checked against the DNA. TRBV7-5 is described as a pseudogene. The CDR3 is 17 amino acids. CDR3 DNA sequence: TGTGCCAGAAGTTATCGACTAGCGGGAGGCCCAACCTGCGAGCAGTACTTC. It is translated as CARSYRLAGGPTCEQYF.

Note on this clone: Other DNA sequences in the same sample also yield this CDR3. V gene TRBV4-1 combines with J gene TRBJ2-1, with 10 bases matching TRBD2. Germline V CDR1 and CDR2: MGHRA, YSYEKL. The CDR3 loop spans 15 amino acids. V shed 4 bases, J shed 4 bases, and the junction held 4 bases outside the gene matches. CDR3 region: CASSPPSGGYNEQFF. The CDR3 coding sequence is TGCGCCAGCAGCCCTCCTAGCGGGGGATACAATGAGCAGTTCTTC.

The rearrangement joins TRBV2 to TRBJ2-3, with 7 bases matching TRBD2. Germline CDR1 SNHLY, CDR2 FYNNEI. The CDR3 loop spans 16 amino acids. J gave up 0 bases and V 7 bases, and 10 bases lay outside the gene matches. The DNA of the CDR3 is TGTGCCAGCATCTTGTGGGAGGGGAGAAGCACAGATACGCAGTATTTT. Translating it yields CASILWEGRSTDTQYF.

The chain combines TRBV5-1 with TRBJ1-1; no reliable D call. V was pared by 0 bases and J by 4 bases, with 13 bases between. The CDR3 is 15 amino acids. The V gene's germline CDR1 is SGHRS and CDR2 YFSETQ. The CDR3 sequence is CASSLDIGMGTEAFF. For the CDR3, the DNA is TGCGCCAGCAGCTTGGATATAGGGATGGGCACTGAAGCTTTCTTT.

The chain recombines TRBV6-5 with TRBJ1-6; D perhaps matches TRBD1 (5 bases). In germline, CDR1 is MNHEY, CDR2 SVGAGI. Trimming pared 5 bases from V and 11 bases from J, leaving 16 bases between. The CDR3 spans 14 residues. The CDR3 spells CASSRRGVLAPLHF. The CDR3 bases are TGTGCCAGCAGTCGCCGAGGGGTTCTGGCACCCCTCCACTTT.

The chain uses TRBV19 and TRBJ2-2; 8 bases align to TRBD2. J was trimmed by 6 bases and V by 0 bases; bases with no gene match: 6. The CDR3 extends over 16 amino acids. Germline values: CDR1 LNHDA, CDR2 SQIVND (reference sequence). Written as DNA, the CDR3 is TGTGCCAGTAGTATAGAAGGCGGGAGGACGCCCGGGGAGCTGTTTTTT. It encodes CASSIEGGRTPGELFF.

The V gene is TRBV19, the J gene TRBJ1-6; weak D call: TRBD1 (6 bases). V gave up 3 bases and J gave up 7 bases, with 10 bases separating them. Germline loops: CDR1 LNHDA, CDR2 SQIVND (reference sequence). The CDR3 sequence is 14 residues long. The CDR3 loop reads CASSISGTNSPLHF. The DNA for the CDR3 is TGTGCCAGTAGTATCTCCGGGACAAATTCACCCCTCCACTTT.

The genes are TRBV4-3 and TRBJ2-2, with D unresolved. CDR3 size: 13 residues. V was shortened by 4 bases and J by 7 bases, with 10 bases between the two germline ends. Germline CDR1 LGHNA, CDR2 YSLEER. DNA for the CDR3: TGCGCCAGCAGCCTCCGAATTGGCGGGGAGCTGTTTTTT. Its protein product is CASSLRIGGELFF.

The V gene is TRBV6-5, the J gene TRBJ1-1; 7 bases match TRBD1. Germline CDR1 and CDR2: MNHEY and SVGAGI. With 6 bases clipped from V and 0 bases from J, the junction kept 4 bases outside the gene matches. The CDR3 is made up of 14 amino acids. CDR3 DNA sequence: TGTGCCAGCAGAGGGGGCGGGGTGAACACTGAAGCTTTCTTT. Translating it yields CASRGGGVNTEAFF.

The rearrangement links TRBV6-5 to TRBJ1-1, with TRBD1 identical over 7 bases. The length of the CDR3 is 14 residues. From germline, CDR1 is MNHEY and CDR2 SVGAGI. J gave up 1 base and V 7 bases, and 6 bases lay outside the gene matches. The CDR3 is CASTLTGENTEAFF. The DNA of the CDR3 is TGTGCCAGCACCCTTACAGGGGAGAACACTGAAGCTTTCTTT.

In regard to this clone: This sample includes further DNA sequences coding for the same CDR3. The chain uses TRBV19 and TRBJ1-5; D gene ambiguous. The length of the CDR3 is 14 residues. Trimming took off 3 bases at V and 2 bases at J, with 8 bases between the two ends. CDR1 LNHDA and CDR2 SQIVND come from the germline V gene (reference sequence). The CDR3 reads CASSILTGNQPQHF. CDR3 in DNA: TGTGCCAGTAGTATTCTAACGGGCAATCAGCCCCAGCATTTT.

This chain links TRBV27 with TRBJ2-2, with 10 positions matching TRBD2. In germline, CDR1 is MNHEY, CDR2 SMNVEV (reference sequence). Trimming at V came to 0 bases and at J to 5 bases, leaving 6 bases not matched to a gene. The CDR3 consists of 17 residues. CDR3 nucleotides: TGTGCCAGCAGTTTATCATCTAGCGGGAGATTAACCGGGGAGCTGTTTTTT. Translation: CASSLSSSGRLTGELFF.

The genes are TRBV18 and TRBJ2-2; D gene uncertain. The germline V gene encodes CDR1 KGHSH and CDR2 LQKENI. V lost 6 bases and J 4 bases, leaving 3 bases between the germline ends. This CDR3 has 11 amino acids. The CDR3 DNA reads as TGTGCCAGCTCGGGCACCGGGGAGCTGTTTTTT. This gives the protein CASSGTGELFF.

V and J are TRBV7-9 and TRBJ1-6; D gene uncertain. Germline-derived CDR1 and CDR2 are SEHNR and FQNEAQ (reference sequence). The CDR3 covers 14 residues. Between the trimmed V and J ends, which lost 6 bases and 7 bases, there was a span of 13 bases. CDR3 amino acids: CASSRESGNSPLHF. The CDR3 DNA reads as TGTGCCAGCAGTCGCGAGAGTGGGAATTCACCCCTCCACTTT.

The chain is built from TRBV4-3 and TRBJ2-7; the D is unclear. Per the germline V gene, CDR1 is LGHNA and CDR2 is YSLEER. The V and J ends lost 0 bases and 6 bases respectively, with 12 bases between them. The CDR3 runs to 14 residues. The chain's CDR3 is CASSQDPYNLEQYF. CDR3 nucleotide sequence: TGCGCCAGCAGCCAAGACCCTTACAATCTCGAGCAGTACTTC.

The chain couples TRBV6-5 to TRBJ2-5; D gene ambiguous. V was shortened by 0 bases and J by 5 bases, with 7 bases between the two germline ends. CDR3 length: 13 residues. Per the germline V gene, CDR1 is MNHEY and CDR2 is SVGAGI. The CDR3, as DNA: TGTGCCAGCAGTTACTCGCCCTCGGAGACCCAGTACTTC. Protein product: CASSYSPSETQYF.

Details on this clone: Other nucleotide sequences from this sample produce the same CDR3. J is TRBJ2-2 and V is TRBV18, with D hard to call. This CDR3 has 13 residues. The V end lost 3 bases, the J end lost 4 bases, and 6 bases lay between the germline ends. The germline V gene encodes CDR1 KGHSH and CDR2 LQKENI. The CDR3 is CASSPPSTGELFF. CDR3 DNA sequence: TGTGCCAGCTCACCTCCCAGCACCGGGGAGCTGTTTTTT.

The V call is TRBV7-2, the J call TRBJ1-3; 9 bases agree with TRBD1. V dropped 4 bases and J dropped 3; count of bases not matched to a gene: 7. CDR1 is SGHTA and CDR2 is FQGNSA in the germline V gene. This CDR3 is 16 amino acids long. The CDR3 loop reads CASSSSDRGYGNTIYF. The CDR3 DNA sequence: TGTGCCAGCAGCTCCTCGGACAGGGGTTATGGAAACACCATATATTTT.

V gene TRBV10-2 combines with J gene TRBJ2-5; D uncertain. The CDR3 covers 14 residues. Germline CDR1 and CDR2: WSHSY and SAAADI. Trimming shortened V by 5 bases and J by 5 bases, and 15 bases separated the two germline ends. The DNA of the CDR3 is TGCGCCAGCAGTCTGGCTTCGATGGGGGAGACCCAGTACTTC. Its protein product is CASSLASMGETQYF.

V usage is TRBV7-2 and J usage is TRBJ2-5; unclear D gene. The CDR3 totals 15 residues. Trimming cost V 5 bases and J 1 base, with 14 bases left between them. In germline, CDR1 is SGHTA, CDR2 FQGNSA. As DNA, the CDR3 is TGTGCCAGCAGCCCGCAGATTTCTTTCCAAGAGACCCAGTACTTC. This codes for CASSPQISFQETQYF. The full variable domain, with the rest looked up from reference TRBV7-2 and TRBJ2-5, is GAGVSQSPSNKVTEKGKDVELRCDPISGHTALYWYRQSLGQGLEFLIYFQGNSAPDKSGLPSDRFSAERTGGSVSTLTIQRTQQEDSAVYLCASSPQISFQETQYFGPGTRLLVL.

The rearrangement uses TRBV10-3 and TRBJ2-7; 8 nucleotides align to TRBD2. V lost 7 bases and J lost 7; bases outside the gene matches: 15. The CDR3 is 15 residues long. Germline loops: CDR1 ENHRY, CDR2 SYGVKD. This CDR3 is CAINWDGREAGEQYF. CDR3 in DNA: TGTGCCATCAATTGGGACGGGCGGGAGGCAGGTGAGCAGTACTTC.

The V gene is TRBV28, the J gene TRBJ1-2; tentative D call: TRBD1 (6 bases). The germline V gene has CDR1 MDHEN and CDR2 SYDVKM. Deletions cut 7 bases from V and 2 bases from J, with 8 bases between. CDR3 length: 12 residues. The CDR3 sequence: CASIQGNYGYTF. The CDR3 DNA reads TGTGCCAGCATACAGGGAAACTATGGCTACACCTTC.